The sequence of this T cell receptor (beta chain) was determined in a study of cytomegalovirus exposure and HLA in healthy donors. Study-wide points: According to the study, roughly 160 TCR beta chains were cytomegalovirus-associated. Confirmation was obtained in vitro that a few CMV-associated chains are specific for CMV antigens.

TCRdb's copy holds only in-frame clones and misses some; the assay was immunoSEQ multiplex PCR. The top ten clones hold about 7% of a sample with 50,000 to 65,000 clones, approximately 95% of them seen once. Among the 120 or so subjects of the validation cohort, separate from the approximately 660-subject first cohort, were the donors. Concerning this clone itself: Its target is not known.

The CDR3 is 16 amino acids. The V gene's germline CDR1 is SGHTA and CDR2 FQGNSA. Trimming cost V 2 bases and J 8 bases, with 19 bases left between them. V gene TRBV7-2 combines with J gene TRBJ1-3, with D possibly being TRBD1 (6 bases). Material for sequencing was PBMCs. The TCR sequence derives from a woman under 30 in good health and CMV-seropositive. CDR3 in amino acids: CASSLTSGAIVDTIYF. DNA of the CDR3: TGTGCCAGCAGCTTAACTTCAGGGGCGATTGTGGACACCATATATTTT.